This is a list of T cell receptor beta chains from one sample in a study of blood T cell repertoires in COVID-19. Measured with immunoSEQ multiplex PCR; TCRdb has only the in-frame clones, and not every one. This sample has roughly 480,000 clones, with 89% found just once. The source material was peripheral blood. All receptors derive from a man between 18 and 35 years old with COVID-19, enrolled during active disease. CDR3s include the opening cysteine and the closing phenylalanine or tryptophan. A D gene is named only where the DNA matches it firmly.

TRBV30 | NA | CAWGGHTNRNTIYF
TRBV10-3 | NA | CAISESQGGLNTEAFF
TRBV2 | TRBD1 | CASMRDRDGAKQYF
TRBV19 | NA | CASSRDTYSYEQYF
TRBV7-9 | NA | CASSTGQNTGELFF
TRBV24-1 | TRBD1 | CATSDPGTGGYEQYF
TRBV7-9 | NA | CASSLGAGSYGYTF
TRBV2 | TRBD1 | CASRTGDNSPLHF
TRBV21-1 | NA | CASSTRDREGNQPQHF
TRBV20-1 | NA | CSARMAEELFF
TRBV7-2 | NA | CASSIQGSESDTQYF
TRBV19 | NA | CASSAYTEAFF
TRBV3-1/TRBV3-2 | NA | CASSQDRAGKDTQYF
TRBV4-1 | NA | CASRRNQRNEQFF
TRBV5-1 | NA | CASSLSRQPNEKLFF
TRBV25-1 | NA | CASSVPEDRSNEKLFF
TRBV24-1 | NA | CATSGGQIQGYTF
TRBV27 | NA | CASNPTTRTDTQYF
TRBV3-1/TRBV3-2 | TRBD2 | CASSQNRGLAGNNNEQFF